The rows below give T cell receptor beta chains drawn from one sample of a study of shared clonotypes between healthy human individuals. Libraries were prepared by immunoSEQ multiplex PCR; TCRdb keeps only in-frame clonotypes and omits some of them. The sample carries just over 2,000,000 clones, around 96% recorded once. Sequencing input: naive CD8+ T cells sorted from blood. These receptors originate from a man aged 18 to 30 in good health. Each CDR3 is given with its conserved first and last residue. Fields, in order: V gene, J gene, D gene, clone size, CDR3 DNA, CDR3 protein. The D gene is left open where the match is weak. Clone size appears in some rows only: once, few, many, or a class for an expanded clone.

v_call: TRBV6-1
j_call: TRBJ2-5
d_call: TRBD1
clone_size: -
cdr3_nt: TGTGCCAGCAGTGACGACAGGGCAGAGACCCAGTACTTC
cdr3_aa: CASSDDRAETQYF

v_call: TRBV10-3
j_call: TRBJ2-3
d_call: TRBD2
clone_size: -
cdr3_nt: TGTGCCATCAGTGGTTTACTAGCGGGAGGGCCGGGGACAGATACGCAGTATTTT
cdr3_aa: CAISGLLAGGPGTDTQYF

v_call: TRBV19
j_call: TRBJ2-7
d_call: TRBD2
clone_size: -
cdr3_nt: TGTGCCAGTAGTTCCCGGACTAGCGGAACCTCCTACGAGCAGTACTTC
cdr3_aa: CASSSRTSGTSYEQYF

v_call: TRBV27
j_call: TRBJ2-3
d_call: TRBD2
clone_size: -
cdr3_nt: TGTGCCAGCAGTTCAACATACGGACTAGAAAGGTCGACAGATACGCAGTATTTT
cdr3_aa: CASSSTYGLERSTDTQYF

v_call: TRBV28
j_call: TRBJ1-5
d_call: -
clone_size: -
cdr3_nt: TGTGCCAGCAGTTTATCGGTGGACGGGCCCCAGCATTTT
cdr3_aa: CASSLSVDGPQHF

v_call: TRBV2
j_call: TRBJ2-5
d_call: -
clone_size: -
cdr3_nt: TGTGCCAGCAGCACACCGACAGAACAAGAGACCCAGTACTTC
cdr3_aa: CASSTPTEQETQYF

v_call: TRBV29-1
j_call: TRBJ2-7
d_call: TRBD1
clone_size: -
cdr3_nt: TGCAGCGTTGAAGGACAGGGCCTACGCGACGAGCAGTACTTC
cdr3_aa: CSVEGQGLRDEQYF

v_call: TRBV10-2
j_call: TRBJ1-6
d_call: -
clone_size: -
cdr3_nt: TGCGCCAGCAGTCACGAGTATAATTCACCCCTCCACTTT
cdr3_aa: CASSHEYNSPLHF

v_call: TRBV13
j_call: TRBJ2-7
d_call: TRBD2
clone_size: -
cdr3_nt: TGTGCCAGCACCCCGAGCGGGAGGTCCTACGAGCAGTACTTC
cdr3_aa: CASTPSGRSYEQYF

v_call: TRBV10-1
j_call: TRBJ2-5
d_call: TRBD2
clone_size: few
cdr3_nt: TGCGCCAGCAGTGACTCCGGGGGGGTAGAGACCCAGTACTTC
cdr3_aa: CASSDSGGVETQYF

v_call: TRBV7-9
j_call: TRBJ2-3
d_call: -
clone_size: once
cdr3_nt: TGTGCCAGCAGCTCACCCGATCAGGGGGGGACAGATACGCAGTATTTT
cdr3_aa: CASSSPDQGGTDTQYF

v_call: TRBV6-5
j_call: TRBJ1-3
d_call: -
clone_size: few
cdr3_nt: TGTGCCAGCAGTCGGGACACTGGGAACACCATATATTTT
cdr3_aa: CASSRDTGNTIYF

v_call: TRBV12-5
j_call: TRBJ2-5
d_call: -
clone_size: -
cdr3_nt: TGTGCTAGTGCCTCAATGGGGAGAGAGACCCAGTACTTC
cdr3_aa: CASASMGRETQYF

v_call: TRBV6-5
j_call: TRBJ1-1
d_call: -
clone_size: -
cdr3_nt: TGTGCCAGCAGTTACGGAGGGGTGAACACTGAAGCTTTCTTT
cdr3_aa: CASSYGGVNTEAFF